The T cell receptor beta chain described here comes from a study of T cell responses to AZD1222 COVID-19 vaccine. A single count supports this clone. Germline values: CDR1 MNHEY, CDR2 SVGEGT. Trimming left V 5 bases short and J 5 bases short, with 21 bases between. This CDR3 spans 16 amino acids. Produced via immunoSEQ multiplex PCR; TCRdb's table is partial and in-frame only. The table lists some 130,000 clones, approximately 90% of them singletons, with more than 3.5% in the top ten. This clonotype originated in an adult in good health. The source material was peripheral blood, sampled on day 0 of AZD1222 vaccination. The J gene is TRBJ2-5, the V gene TRBV6-2 or TRBV6-3; a weak D match, TRBD1 (8 bases). The DNA for the CDR3 is TGTGCCAGCAGTACCCCGGACAGGGAGGGAAGGGAGACCCAGTACTTC. Translation: CASSTPDREGRETQYF.